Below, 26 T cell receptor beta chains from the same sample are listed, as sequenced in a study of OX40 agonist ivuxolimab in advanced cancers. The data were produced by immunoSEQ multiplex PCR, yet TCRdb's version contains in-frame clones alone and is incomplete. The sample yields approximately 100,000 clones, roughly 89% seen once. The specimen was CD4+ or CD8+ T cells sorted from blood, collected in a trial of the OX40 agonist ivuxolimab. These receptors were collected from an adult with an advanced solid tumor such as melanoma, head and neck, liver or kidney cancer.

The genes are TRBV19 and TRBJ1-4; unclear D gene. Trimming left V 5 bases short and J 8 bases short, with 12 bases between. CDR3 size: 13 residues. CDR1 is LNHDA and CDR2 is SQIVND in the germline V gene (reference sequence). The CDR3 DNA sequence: TGTGCCAGTAGTGCGCAAGGGAGCGAAAAACTGTTTTTT. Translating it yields CASSAQGSEKLFF.

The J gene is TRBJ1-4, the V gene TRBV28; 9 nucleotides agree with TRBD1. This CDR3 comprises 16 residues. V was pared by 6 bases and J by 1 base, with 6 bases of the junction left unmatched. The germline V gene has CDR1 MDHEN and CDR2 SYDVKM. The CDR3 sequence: CASRGTGRETNEKLFF. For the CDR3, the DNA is TGTGCCAGCAGGGGGACAGGGAGGGAAACTAATGAAAAACTGTTTTTT.

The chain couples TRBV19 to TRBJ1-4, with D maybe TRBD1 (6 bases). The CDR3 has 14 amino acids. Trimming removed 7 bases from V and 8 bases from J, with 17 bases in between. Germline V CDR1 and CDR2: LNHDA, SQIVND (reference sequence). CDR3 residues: CASTRGGVREKLFF. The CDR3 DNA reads TGTGCCAGTACCCGAGGGGGGGTCCGGGAAAAACTGTTTTTT.

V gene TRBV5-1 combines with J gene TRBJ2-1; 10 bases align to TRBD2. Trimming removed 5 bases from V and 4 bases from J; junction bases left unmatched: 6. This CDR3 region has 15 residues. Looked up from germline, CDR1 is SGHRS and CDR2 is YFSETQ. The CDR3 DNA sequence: TGCGCCAGCAGAGCCACTAGCGGGGCATACAATGAGCAGTTCTTC. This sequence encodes CASRATSGAYNEQFF.

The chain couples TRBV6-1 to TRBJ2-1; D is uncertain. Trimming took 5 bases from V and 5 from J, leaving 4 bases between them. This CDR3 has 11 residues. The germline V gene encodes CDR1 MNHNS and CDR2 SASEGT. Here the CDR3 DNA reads TGTGCCAGCAGTACCCACAATGAGCAGTTCTTC. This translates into CASSTHNEQFF.

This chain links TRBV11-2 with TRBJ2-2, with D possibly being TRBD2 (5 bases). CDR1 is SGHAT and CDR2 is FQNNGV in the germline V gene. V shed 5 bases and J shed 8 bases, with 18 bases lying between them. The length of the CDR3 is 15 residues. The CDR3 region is CASSPFELDGGELFF. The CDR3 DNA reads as TGTGCCAGCAGCCCTTTCGAACTAGATGGTGGGGAGCTGTTTTTT.

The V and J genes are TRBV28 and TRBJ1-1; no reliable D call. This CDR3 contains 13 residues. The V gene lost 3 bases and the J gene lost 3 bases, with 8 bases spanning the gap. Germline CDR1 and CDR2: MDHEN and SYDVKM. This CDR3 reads CASSLSLYTEAFF. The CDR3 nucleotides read TGTGCCAGCAGTTTGTCCCTTTACACTGAAGCTTTCTTT.

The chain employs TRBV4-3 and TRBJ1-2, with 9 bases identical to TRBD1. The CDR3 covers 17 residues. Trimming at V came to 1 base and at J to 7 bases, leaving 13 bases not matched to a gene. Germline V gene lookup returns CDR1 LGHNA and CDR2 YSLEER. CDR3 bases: TGCGCCAGCAGCCAAGGGGGACAGGGAAGGAGTCTTTTTGGCTACACCTTC. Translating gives CASSQGGQGRSLFGYTF.

The CDR3 spells CASSLTGVEGSPLHF. CDR3 DNA sequence: TGTGCCAGCAGTCTAACGGGGGTGGAGGGATCACCCCTCCACTTT. The V call is TRBV6-4, the J call TRBJ1-6; D might be TRBD1 (5 bases). V was pared by 5 bases and J by 10 bases, with 18 bases between. The CDR3 extends over 15 amino acids. CDR1 and CDR2 from the germline V gene are MRHNA and SNTAGT.

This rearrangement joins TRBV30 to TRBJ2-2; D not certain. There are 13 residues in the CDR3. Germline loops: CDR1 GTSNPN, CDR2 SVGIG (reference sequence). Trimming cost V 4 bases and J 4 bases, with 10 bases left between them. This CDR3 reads CAWIGFTTGELFF. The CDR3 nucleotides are TGTGCCTGGATTGGCTTTACCACCGGGGAGCTGTTTTTT.

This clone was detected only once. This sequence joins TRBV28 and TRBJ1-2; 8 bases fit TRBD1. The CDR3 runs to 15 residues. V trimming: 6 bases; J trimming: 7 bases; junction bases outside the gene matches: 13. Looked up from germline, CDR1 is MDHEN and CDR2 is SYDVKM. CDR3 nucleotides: TGTGCCAGCAGACGGGAACAGGGGGGTTCGATTGGCTACACCTTC. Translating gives CASRREQGGSIGYTF.

CDR3 in DNA: TGTGCCAGCTCACCACCCCATTCGGAGGACGAGCAGTACTTC. It translates to CASSPPHSEDEQYF. The gene calls are TRBV18 and TRBJ2-7, with D possibly matching TRBD2 (5 bases). Germline CDR1 KGHSH, CDR2 LQKENI. The CDR3 runs to 14 residues. The V end lost 0 bases, the J end lost 5 bases, and 11 bases lay between the germline ends.

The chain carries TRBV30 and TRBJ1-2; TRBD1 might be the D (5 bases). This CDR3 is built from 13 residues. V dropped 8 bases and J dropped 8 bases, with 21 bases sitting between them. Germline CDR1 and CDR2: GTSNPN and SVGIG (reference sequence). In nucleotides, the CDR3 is TGTGCCCGGGCCATTGGACAAGGTGGCGGCTACACCTTC. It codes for CARAIGQGGGYTF. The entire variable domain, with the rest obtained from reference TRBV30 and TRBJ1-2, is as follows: SQTIHQWPATLVQPVGSPLSLECTVEGTSNPNLYWYRQAAGRGLQLLFYSVGIGQISSEVPQNLSASRPQDRQFILSSKKLLLSDSGFYLCARAIGQGGGYTFGSGTRLTVV.

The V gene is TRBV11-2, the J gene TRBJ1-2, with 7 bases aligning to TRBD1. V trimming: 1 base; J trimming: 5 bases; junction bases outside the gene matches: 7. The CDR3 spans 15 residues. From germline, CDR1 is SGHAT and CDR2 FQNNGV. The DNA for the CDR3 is TGTGCCAGCAGCTTAGTGACAGGGACTCCTTATGGCTACACCTTC. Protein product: CASSLVTGTPYGYTF.

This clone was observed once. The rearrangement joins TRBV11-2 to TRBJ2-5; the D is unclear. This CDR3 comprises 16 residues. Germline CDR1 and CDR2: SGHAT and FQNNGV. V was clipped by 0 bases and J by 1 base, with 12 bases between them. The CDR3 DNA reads TGTGCCAGCAGCTTAGATCCGGGCTCCGTCCAAGAGACCCAGTACTTC. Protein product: CASSLDPGSVQETQYF. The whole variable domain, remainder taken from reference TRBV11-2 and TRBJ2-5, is EAGVAQSPRYKIIEKRQSVAFWCNPISGHATLYWYQQILGQGPKLLIQFQNNGVVDDSQLPKDRFSAERLKGVDSTLKIQPAKLEDSAVYLCASSLDPGSVQETQYFGPGTRLLVL.

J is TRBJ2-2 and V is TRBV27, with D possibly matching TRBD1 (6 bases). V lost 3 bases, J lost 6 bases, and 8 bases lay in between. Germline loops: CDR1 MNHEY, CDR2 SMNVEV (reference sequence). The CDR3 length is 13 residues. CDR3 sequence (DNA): TGTGCCAGCAGTTTCAGGGGTTCCGGGGAGCTGTTTTTT. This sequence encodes CASSFRGSGELFF.

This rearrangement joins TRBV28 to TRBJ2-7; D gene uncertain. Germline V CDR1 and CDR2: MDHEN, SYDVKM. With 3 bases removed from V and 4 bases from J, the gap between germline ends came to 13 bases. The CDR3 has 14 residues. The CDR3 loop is CASSLVTSGYEQYF. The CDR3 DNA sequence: TGTGCCAGCAGTTTGGTGACATCGGGTTACGAGCAGTACTTC.

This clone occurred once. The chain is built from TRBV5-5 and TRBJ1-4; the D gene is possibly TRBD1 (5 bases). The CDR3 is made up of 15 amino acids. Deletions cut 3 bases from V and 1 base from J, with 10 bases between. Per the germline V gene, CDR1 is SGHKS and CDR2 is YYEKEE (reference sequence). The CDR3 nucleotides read TGTGCCAGCAGCTCCGGACATCTAACTAATGAAAAACTGTTTTTT. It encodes CASSSGHLTNEKLFF.

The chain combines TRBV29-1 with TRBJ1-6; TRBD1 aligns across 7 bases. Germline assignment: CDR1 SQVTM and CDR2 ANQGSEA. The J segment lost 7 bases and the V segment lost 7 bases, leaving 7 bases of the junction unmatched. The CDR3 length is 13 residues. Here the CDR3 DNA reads TGCAGCGCCCGAGGGACAGTCAATTCACCCCTCCACTTT. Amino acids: CSARGTVNSPLHF.

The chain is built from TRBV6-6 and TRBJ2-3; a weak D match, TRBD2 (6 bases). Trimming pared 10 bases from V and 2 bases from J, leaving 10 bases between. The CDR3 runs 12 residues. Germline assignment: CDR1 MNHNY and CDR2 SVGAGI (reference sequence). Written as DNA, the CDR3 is TGTGCCACCACGGGGGACACAGATACGCAGTATTTT. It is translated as CATTGDTDTQYF.

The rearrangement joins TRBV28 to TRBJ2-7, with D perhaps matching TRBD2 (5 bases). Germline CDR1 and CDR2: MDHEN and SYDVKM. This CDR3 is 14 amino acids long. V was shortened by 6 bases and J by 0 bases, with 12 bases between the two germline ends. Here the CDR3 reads CASSEGTYSYEQYF. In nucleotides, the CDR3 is TGTGCCAGCAGCGAGGGAACTTACTCCTACGAGCAGTACTTC.

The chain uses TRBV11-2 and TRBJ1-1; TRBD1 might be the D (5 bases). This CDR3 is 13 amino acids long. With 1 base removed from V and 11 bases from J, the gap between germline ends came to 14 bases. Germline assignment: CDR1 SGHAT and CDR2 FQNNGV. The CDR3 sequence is CASSLVTDFWAFF. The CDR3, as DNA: TGTGCCAGCAGCTTAGTGACAGACTTTTGGGCTTTCTTT.

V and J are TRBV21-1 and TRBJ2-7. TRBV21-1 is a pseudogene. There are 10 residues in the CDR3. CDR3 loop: CAIGTYEQYF. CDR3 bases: TGTGCCATAGGCACCTACGAGCAGTACTTC.

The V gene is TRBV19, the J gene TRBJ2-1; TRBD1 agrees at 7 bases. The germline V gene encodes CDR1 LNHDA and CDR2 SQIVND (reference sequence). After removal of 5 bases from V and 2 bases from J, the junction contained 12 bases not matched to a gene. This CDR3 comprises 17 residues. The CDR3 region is CASSSTPGTATYNEQFF. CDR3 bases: TGTGCCAGTAGTTCAACCCCCGGGACAGCCACCTACAATGAGCAGTTCTTC.

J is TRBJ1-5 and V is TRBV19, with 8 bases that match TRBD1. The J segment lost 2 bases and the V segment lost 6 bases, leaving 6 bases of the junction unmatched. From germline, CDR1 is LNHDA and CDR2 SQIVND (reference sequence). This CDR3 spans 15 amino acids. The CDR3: CASSRGQVGNQPQHF. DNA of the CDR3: TGTGCCAGTAGCAGGGGACAGGTCGGCAATCAGCCCCAGCATTTT.

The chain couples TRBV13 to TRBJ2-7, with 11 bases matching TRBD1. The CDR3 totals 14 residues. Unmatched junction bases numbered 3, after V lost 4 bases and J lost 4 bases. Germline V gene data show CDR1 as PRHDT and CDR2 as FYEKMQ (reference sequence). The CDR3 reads CASSSGQGVYEQYF. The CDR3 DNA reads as TGTGCCAGCAGCTCGGGACAGGGGGTTTACGAGCAGTACTTC.